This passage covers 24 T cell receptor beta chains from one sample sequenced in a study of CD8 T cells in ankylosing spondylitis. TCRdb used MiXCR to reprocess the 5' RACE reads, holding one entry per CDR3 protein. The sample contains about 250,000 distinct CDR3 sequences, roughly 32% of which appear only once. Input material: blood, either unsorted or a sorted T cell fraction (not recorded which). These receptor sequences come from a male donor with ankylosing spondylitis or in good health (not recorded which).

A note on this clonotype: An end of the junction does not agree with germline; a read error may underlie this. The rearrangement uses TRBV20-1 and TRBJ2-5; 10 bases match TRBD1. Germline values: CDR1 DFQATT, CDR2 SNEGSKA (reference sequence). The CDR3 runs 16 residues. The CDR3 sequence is CCARDEGDRGPETQYF. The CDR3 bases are TGCTGTGCTAGAGACGAGGGTGACAGGGGGCCGGAGACCCAGTACTTC.

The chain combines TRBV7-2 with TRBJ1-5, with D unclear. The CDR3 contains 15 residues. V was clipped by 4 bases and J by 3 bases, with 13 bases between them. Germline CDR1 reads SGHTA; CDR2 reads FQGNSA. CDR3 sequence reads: CASSSRLGYNQPQHF. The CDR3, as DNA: TGTGCCAGCAGCTCCCGTCTGGGCTACAATCAGCCCCAGCATTTT.

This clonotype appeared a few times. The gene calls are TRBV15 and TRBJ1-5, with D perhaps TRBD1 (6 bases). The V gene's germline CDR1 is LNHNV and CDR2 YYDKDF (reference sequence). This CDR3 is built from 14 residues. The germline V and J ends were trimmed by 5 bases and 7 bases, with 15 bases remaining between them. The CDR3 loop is CATSGPRGGQPQHF. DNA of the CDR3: TGTGCCACCAGCGGACCCAGGGGAGGGCAGCCCCAGCATTTT.

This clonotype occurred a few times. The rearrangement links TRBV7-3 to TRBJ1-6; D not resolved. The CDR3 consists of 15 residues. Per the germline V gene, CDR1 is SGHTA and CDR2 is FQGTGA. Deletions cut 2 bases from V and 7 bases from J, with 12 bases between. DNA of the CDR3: TGTGCCAGCAGCTTATTGGGTGTTGAGAATTCACCCCTCCACTTT. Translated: CASSLLGVENSPLHF.

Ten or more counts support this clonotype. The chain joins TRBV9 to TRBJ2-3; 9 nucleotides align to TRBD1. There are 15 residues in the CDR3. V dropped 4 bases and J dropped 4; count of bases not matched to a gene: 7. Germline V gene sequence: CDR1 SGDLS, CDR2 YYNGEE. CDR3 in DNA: TGTGCCAGCAGCACCACAGGGGGCATGGCAGATACGCAGTATTTT. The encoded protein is CASSTTGGMADTQYF.

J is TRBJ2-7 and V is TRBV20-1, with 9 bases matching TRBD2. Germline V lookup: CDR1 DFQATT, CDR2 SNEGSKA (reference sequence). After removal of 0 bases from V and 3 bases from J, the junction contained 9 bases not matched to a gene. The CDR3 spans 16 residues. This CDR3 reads CSARDQPGTSLYEQYF. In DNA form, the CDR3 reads TGCAGTGCTAGAGATCAACCCGGGACTAGCCTCTACGAGCAGTACTTC.

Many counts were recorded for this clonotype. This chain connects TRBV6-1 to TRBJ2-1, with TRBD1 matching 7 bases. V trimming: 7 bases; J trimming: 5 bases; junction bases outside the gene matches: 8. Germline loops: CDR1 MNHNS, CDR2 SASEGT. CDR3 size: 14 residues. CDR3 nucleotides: TGTGCCAGCACGGGGACAGCCAGAGACAATGAGCAGTTCTTC. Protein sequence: CASTGTARDNEQFF.

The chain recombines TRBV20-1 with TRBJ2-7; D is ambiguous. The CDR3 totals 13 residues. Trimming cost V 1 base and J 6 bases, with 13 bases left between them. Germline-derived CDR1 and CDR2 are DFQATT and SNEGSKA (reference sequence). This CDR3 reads CSARVYPGPEQYF. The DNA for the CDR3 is TGCAGTGCTAGAGTCTACCCTGGCCCCGAGCAGTACTTC.

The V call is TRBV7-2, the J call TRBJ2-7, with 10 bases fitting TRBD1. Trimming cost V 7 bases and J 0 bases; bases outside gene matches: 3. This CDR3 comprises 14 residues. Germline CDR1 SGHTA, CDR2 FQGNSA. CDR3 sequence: CASKDRGSSYEQYF. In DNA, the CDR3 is TGTGCCAGCAAGGACAGGGGGAGCTCCTACGAGCAGTACTTC.

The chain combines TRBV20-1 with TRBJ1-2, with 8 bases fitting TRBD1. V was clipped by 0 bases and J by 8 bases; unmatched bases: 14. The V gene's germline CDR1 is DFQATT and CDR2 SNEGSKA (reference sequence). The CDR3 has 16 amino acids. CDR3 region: CSARDPGTGLMGGYTF. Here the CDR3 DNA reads TGCAGTGCTAGAGACCCAGGGACAGGACTAATGGGGGGCTACACCTTC.

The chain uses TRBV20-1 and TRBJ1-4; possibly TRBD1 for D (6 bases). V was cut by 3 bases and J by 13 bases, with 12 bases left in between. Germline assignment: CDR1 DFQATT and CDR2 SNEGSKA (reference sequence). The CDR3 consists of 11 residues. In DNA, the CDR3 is TGCAGTGCTAGTAGCGAACAGGGACTGTTTTTT. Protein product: CSASSEQGLFF.

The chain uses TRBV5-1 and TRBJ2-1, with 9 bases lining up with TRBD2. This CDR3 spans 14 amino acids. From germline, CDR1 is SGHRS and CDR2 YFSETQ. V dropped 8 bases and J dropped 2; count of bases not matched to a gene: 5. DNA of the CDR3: TGCGCCAGTCGATTAGCGGGGGCCTACAATGAGCAGTTCTTC. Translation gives CASRLAGAYNEQFF.

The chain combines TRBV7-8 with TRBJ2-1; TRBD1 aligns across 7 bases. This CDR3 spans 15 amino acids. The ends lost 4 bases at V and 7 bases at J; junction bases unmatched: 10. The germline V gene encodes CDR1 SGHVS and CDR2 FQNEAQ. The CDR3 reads CASSSRQGNWNEQFF. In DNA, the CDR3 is TGTGCCAGCAGCTCCCGACAGGGCAATTGGAATGAGCAGTTCTTC.

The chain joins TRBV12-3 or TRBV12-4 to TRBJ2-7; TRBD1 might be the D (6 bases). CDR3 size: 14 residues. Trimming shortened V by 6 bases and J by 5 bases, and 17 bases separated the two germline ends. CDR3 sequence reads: CASRPAGVGNEQYF. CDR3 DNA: TGTGCCAGCAGACCAGCAGGGGTGGGCAACGAGCAGTACTTC.

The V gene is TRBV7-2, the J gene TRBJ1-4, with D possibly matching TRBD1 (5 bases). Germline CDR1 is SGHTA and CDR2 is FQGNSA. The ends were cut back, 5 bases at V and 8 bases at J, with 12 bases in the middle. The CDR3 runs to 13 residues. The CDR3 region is CASSPIRGEKLFF. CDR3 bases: TGTGCCAGCAGCCCCATCCGGGGCGAAAAACTGTTTTTT.

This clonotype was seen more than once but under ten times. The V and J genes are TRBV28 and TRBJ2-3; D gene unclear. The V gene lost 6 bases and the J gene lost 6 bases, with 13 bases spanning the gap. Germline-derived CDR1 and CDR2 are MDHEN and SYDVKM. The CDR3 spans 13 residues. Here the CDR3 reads CASRGSLSDTQYF. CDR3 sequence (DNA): TGTGCCAGCAGAGGGTCCTTATCCGATACGCAGTATTTT.

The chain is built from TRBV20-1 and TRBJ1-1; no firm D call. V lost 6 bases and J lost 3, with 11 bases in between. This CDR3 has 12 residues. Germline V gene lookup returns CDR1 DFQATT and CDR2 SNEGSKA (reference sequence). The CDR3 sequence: CSAPRGDTEAFF. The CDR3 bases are TGCAGTGCCCCCCGCGGGGACACTGAAGCTTTCTTT.

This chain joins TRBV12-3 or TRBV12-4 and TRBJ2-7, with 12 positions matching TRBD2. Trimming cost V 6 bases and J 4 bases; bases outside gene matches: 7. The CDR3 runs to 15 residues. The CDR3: CASSPSGGGIYEQYF. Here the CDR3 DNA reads TGTGCCAGCAGCCCTAGCGGGGGGGGTATTTACGAGCAGTACTTC.

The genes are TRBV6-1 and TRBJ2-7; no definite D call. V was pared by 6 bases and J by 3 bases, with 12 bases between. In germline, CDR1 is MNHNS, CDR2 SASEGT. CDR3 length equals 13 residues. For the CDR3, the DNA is TGTGCCAGCAGACCCCCTGGATTCTACGAGCAGTACTTC. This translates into CASRPPGFYEQYF.

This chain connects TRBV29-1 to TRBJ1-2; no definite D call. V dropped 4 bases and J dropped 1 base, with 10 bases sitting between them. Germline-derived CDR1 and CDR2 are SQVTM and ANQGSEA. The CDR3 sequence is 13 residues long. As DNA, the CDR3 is TGCAGCGTTGTTCCCCAGTATAACTATGGCTACACCTTC. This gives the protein CSVVPQYNYGYTF.

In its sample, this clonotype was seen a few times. The CDR3 region is CASSPDRVMETQYF. In DNA form, the CDR3 reads TGTGCCAGCAGCCCCGACAGGGTGATGGAGACCCAGTACTTC. This chain links TRBV12-3 or TRBV12-4 with TRBJ2-5; TRBD1 matches 7 bases. Losses at the gene ends were 6 bases for V and 5 bases for J; bases not matched to a gene: 9. This CDR3 is 14 amino acids long.

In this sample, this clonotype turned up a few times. This CDR3 is CASSLGRASTDTQYF. In nucleotides, the CDR3 is TGTGCCAGCAGTTTAGGCAGGGCTAGCACAGATACGCAGTATTTT. This chain connects TRBV12-3 or TRBV12-4 to TRBJ2-3, with a tentative D call TRBD1 (5 bases). The CDR3 totals 15 residues. Trimming cost V 1 base and J 0 bases, with 8 bases left between them.

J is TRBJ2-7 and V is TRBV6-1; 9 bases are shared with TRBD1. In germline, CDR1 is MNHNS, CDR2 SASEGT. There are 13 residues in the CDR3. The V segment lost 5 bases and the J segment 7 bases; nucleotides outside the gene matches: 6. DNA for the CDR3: TGTGCCAGCAGTCTAATACAGGGGGCGGAGCAGTACTTC. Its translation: CASSLIQGAEQYF.

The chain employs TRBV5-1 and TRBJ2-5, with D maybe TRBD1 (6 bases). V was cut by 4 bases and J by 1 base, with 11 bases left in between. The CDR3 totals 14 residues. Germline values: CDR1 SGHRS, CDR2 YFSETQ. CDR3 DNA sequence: TGCGCCAGCAGCCCGGGACACCGCCAAGAGACCCAGTACTTC. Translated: CASSPGHRQETQYF.